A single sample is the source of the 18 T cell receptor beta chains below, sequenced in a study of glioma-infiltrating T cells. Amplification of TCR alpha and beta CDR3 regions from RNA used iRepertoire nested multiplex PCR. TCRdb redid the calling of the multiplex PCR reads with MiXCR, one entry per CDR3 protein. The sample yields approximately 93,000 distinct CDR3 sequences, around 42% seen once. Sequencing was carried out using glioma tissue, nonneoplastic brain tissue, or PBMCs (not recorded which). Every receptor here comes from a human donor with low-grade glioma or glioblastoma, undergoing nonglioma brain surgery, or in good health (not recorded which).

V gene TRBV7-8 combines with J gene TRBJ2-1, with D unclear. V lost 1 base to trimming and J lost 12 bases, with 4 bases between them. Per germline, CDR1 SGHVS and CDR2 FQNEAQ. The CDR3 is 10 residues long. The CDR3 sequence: CASSLGGQFF. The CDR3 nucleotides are TGTGCCAGCAGCTTAGGTGGGCAGTTCTTC.

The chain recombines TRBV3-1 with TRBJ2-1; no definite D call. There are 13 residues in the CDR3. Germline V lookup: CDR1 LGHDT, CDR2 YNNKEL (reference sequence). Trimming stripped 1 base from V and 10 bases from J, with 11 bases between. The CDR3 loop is CASSQGSGYEQFF. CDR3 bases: TGTGCCAGCAGCCAAGGATCAGGCTACGAGCAGTTCTTC.

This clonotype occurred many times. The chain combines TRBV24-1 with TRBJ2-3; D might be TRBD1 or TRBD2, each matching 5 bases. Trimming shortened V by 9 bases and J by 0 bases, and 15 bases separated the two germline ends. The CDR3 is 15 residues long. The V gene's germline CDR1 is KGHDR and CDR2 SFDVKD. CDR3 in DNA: TGTGCCACCGGGGGATCTACCATTAGCACAGATACGCAGTATTTT. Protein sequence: CATGGSTISTDTQYF.

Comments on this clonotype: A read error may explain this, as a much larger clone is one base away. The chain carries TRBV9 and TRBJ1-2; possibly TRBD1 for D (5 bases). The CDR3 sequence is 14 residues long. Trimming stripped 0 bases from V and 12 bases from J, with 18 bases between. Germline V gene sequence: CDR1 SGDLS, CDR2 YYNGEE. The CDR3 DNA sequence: TGTGCCAGCAGCGTAGACGGGGGTTCGGAAGGCCACACCTTC. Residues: CASSVDGGSEGHTF.

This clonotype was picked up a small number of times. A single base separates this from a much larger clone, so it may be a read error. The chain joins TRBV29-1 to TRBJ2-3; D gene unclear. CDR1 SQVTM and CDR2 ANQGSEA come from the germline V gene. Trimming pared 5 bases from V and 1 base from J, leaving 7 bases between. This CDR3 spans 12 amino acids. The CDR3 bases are TGCAGCGTTAGTGATGGCACAGATACGCAGTATTTT. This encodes CSVSDGTDTQYF.

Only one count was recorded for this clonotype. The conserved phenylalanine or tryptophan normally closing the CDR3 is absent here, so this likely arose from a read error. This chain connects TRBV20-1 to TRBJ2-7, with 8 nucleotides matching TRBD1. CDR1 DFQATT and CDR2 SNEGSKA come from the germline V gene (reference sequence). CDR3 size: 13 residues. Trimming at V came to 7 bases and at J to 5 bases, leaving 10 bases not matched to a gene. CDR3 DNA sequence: TGCAGTGTCACAGGGTCAGGGGGCGACGAGCAGTACTCC. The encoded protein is CSVTGSGGDEQYS.

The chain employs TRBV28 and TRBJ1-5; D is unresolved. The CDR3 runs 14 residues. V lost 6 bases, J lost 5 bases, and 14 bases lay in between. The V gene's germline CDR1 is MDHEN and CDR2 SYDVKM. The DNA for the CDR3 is TGTGCCAGCAGCGTCAGGTGGCCCTATCAGCCCCAGCATTTT. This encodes CASSVRWPYQPQHF.

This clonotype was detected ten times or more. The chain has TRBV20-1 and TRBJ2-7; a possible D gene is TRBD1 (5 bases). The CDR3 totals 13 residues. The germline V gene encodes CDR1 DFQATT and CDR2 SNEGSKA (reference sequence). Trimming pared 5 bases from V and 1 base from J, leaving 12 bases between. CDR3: CSAWAPGSYEQYF. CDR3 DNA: TGCAGTGCTTGGGCCCCAGGGTCCTACGAGCAGTACTTC.

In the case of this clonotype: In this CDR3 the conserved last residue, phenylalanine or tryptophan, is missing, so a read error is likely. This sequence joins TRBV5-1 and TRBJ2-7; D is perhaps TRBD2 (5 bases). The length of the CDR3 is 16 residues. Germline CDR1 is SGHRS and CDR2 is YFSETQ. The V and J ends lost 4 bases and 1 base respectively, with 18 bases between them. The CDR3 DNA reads TGCGCCAGCAGCCTGAAGGTGAGCGGACCATCCTACGAGCAGTACTCC. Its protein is CASSLKVSGPSYEQYS.

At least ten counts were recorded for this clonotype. CDR3: CASSLGLNTEAFF. The DNA for the CDR3 is TGTGCCAGCAGCTTAGGCTTGAACACTGAAGCTTTCTTT. The chain carries TRBV11-2 and TRBJ1-1; D is unclear. This CDR3 spans 13 amino acids. V dropped 1 base and J dropped 0 bases, with 3 bases sitting between them. Per germline, CDR1 SGHAT and CDR2 FQNNGV.

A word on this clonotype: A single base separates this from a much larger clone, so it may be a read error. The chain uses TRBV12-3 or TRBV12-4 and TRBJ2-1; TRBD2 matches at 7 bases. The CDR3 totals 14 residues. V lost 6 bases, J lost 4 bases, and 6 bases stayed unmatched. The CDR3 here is CASRAGDSYNEQFF. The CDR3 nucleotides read TGTGCCAGCAGGGCGGGGGACTCTTACAATGAGCAGTTCTTC.

CDR3 bases: TGTGCCAGCAGTGAAGGTGGGACAGGGTCATGTGAGCAGTTCTTC. Translating gives CASSEGGTGSCEQFF. This sequence joins TRBV6-1 and TRBJ2-1, with TRBD1 matching over 9 bases. From germline, CDR1 is MNHNS and CDR2 SASEGT. The CDR3 is 15 residues long. V trimming: 1 base; J trimming: 9 bases; junction bases outside the gene matches: 7.

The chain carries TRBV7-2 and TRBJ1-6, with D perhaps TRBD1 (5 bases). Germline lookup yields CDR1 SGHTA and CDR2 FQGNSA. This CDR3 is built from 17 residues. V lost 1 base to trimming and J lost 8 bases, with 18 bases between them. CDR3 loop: CASSLGKTASLYSPLHF. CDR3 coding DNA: TGTGCCAGCAGCTTAGGAAAGACAGCGAGCCTGTATTCACCCCTCCACTTT.

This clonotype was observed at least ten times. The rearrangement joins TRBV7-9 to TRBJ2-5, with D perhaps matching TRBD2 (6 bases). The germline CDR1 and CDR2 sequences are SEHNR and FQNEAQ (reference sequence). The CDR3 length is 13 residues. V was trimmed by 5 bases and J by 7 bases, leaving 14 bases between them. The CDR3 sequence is CASSRLEKGTQYF. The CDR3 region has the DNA TGTGCCAGCAGCCGACTAGAAAAGGGGACCCAGTACTTC.

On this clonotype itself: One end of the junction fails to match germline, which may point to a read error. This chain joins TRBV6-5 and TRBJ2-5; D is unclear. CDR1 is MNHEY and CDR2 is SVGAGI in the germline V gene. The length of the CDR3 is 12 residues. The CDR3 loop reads CASSYVEETKCF. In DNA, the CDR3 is TGTGCCAGCAGTTATGTAGAAGAGACCAAGTGCTTC.

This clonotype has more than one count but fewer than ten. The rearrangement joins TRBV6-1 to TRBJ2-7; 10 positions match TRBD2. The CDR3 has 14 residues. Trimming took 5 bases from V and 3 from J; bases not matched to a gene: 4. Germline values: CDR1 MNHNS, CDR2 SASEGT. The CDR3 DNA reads TGTGCCAGCAGTTTCGCTAGCGGGGGCTACGAGCAGTACTTC. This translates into CASSFASGGYEQYF.

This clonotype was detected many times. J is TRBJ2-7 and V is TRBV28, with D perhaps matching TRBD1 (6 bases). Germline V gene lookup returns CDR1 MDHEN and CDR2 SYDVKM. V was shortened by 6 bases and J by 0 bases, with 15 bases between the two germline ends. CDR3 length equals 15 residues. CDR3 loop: CASSSDRTPSYEQYF. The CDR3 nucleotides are TGTGCCAGCAGCTCTGACAGGACCCCCTCCTACGAGCAGTACTTC.

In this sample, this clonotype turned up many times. The CDR3 sequence is CASSPVGQYLLHYGYTF. CDR3 in DNA: TGTGCCAGTAGCCCCGTGGGGCAGTATTTATTGCACTATGGCTACACCTTC. V gene TRBV19 combines with J gene TRBJ1-2, with D perhaps TRBD1 (5 bases). Germline CDR1 reads LNHDA; CDR2 reads SQIVND (reference sequence). V shed 6 bases and J shed 3 bases, with 23 bases lying between them. This CDR3 comprises 17 residues.